The present entry profiles one T cell receptor beta chain with its context. It has no known antigen specificity. One base away there is no much larger clone; base qualities are not given. The protocol used for the library was multiplex PCR. The listed sequencing device is Illumina HiSeq 4000. iRepertoire HTBI primers and Arm-PCR amplification of CDR3 regions were used to construct TCR beta libraries. PCR products were gel purified before sequencing. In the authors' own workflow: A total of 62 TRBV and 14 TRBJ segments were identified across samples and were used for gene usage analysis of CDR3 amino acid clonotypes. COPE and FqMerger were used to merge filtered high-quality paired reads into contigs. Contigs were aligned with BLAST to IMGT TRBV, TRBD and TRBJ reference genes, and CDR3 was defined per IMGT. Any clonotype with a frequency above 0.1% was classified as a highly expanded clone. Shannon entropy was used to measure repertoire diversity, and the Gini coefficient was used to measure V-J evenness. A clonotype was considered public if more than one individual shared it. The public sequencing data were trimmed at Q25 with fastp and processed into clonotypes with MiXCR by TCRdb, which kept only in-frame beta chains. CDR3 protein sequences are deduplicated, and each keeps its most common genes and DNA. In this record, the V and J calls reflect TCRdb's handling and not the investigators' own analysis. Within this sample are a few hundred thousand distinct CDR3 sequences, with approximately 25% of them counted one time only. Together, the top ten hold approximately 27% of the sample.

This sample is part of a study of regulatory T cells in long-lasting Graves disease (dated by TCRdb to 2020 to 2022). About the full investigation: Persistent Graves' disease was defined as antithyroid drug treatment for over 5 years with persistently positive TSH receptor autoantibodies. Peripheral blood TCR sequencing and RNA sequencing compared persistent Graves' disease patients with newly diagnosed Graves' disease patients. The study took place in China and was registered as a clinical trial. A total of about 35 samples underwent TCR sequencing, from about 13 patients with persistent Graves' disease and some 20 patients with newly diagnosed Graves' disease. Antithyroid drugs had been taken for approximately 10 years on average by persistent Graves' disease patients in the clinical cohort. The full study reports these points: Sequencing and analysis were limited to the TCR beta chain. The study examined only peripheral blood because the primary lesion, thyroid tissue, could not be accessed. The authors acknowledged the small sample size as a limitation that may reduce accuracy. Compared with newly diagnosed patients, patients with persistent Graves' disease had lower TCR Shannon entropy and fewer highly expanded clones, which suggests clonal expansion. Patients with persistent disease shared more public clonotypes (around 2,500) than newly diagnosed patients did (roughly 970).

Reading the label with the study, this specimen's time point is: persistent/refractory GD, antithyroid drugs over 5 years with positive TRAb. RNA was extracted from PBMCs in TRIzol for both TCR sequencing and RNA sequencing. Graves' disease was diagnosed according to American Thyroid Association guidelines. The patients came from an endocrinology department in Xi'an, China. From each patient, 7.5 to 9.5 milliliters of peripheral blood was collected into an EDTA anticoagulant tube. Ficoll Paque Plus density gradient separation was used to isolate PBMCs, and no additional T cell sorting was done. An Agilent 2100 Bioanalyzer and agarose gel were used to check RNA quality, and a NanoDrop 2000 was used to measure RNA concentration. This specimen was peripheral blood mononuclear cells (PBMCs), taken when the disease was refractory, from a patient treated with antithyroid drugs. The receptor's source is a woman aged 40 to 50 with Graves disease. Donor details come from another sample of the same person, matched by shared clones.

The bases read TGTGCCAGCAGCTTAGTCAATGTGCTGGGAGTCAAGCAGTTCTTC. Its amino acids are CASSLVNVLGVKQFF. Recombination linked TRBV7-2 to TRBJ2-1, and possibly TRBD2, on 5 matching bases. The CDR3, cysteine through phenylalanine, is 15 amino acids long. The CDR3 DNA has 45 bases and is translated from base 1. The trim is 1 base for V and 11 bases for J, with a gap of 18 bases between the germline ends. From the germline V gene, CDR1 is SGHTA and CDR2 is FQGNSA.